This entry concerns a single TCR beta chain. Its antigen is currently not known. Base-call qualities are not available, and no considerably larger clone is one nucleotide away. Blood samples were collected up to 4 times in the first month after transplant and then at least monthly when available. CDR1 and CDR2 were assigned from the germline V gene as SGDLS and YYNGEE. From cysteine to phenylalanine, the CDR3 is 15 amino acids long. The only DNA kept is the CDR3, 45 bases in frame from the first base. V and J lose 4 bases and 7 bases, and a span of 17 bases separates them. Library method: the immunoSEQ multiplex PCR assay. For most patients, genomic DNA was subjected to high-throughput TCR-beta CDR3 sequencing by Adaptive Biotechnologies. Per the original workflow: Adaptive's ImmunoSEQ software was the source of the TCR sequencing data for about 17 patients, while a few other patients were processed with MiXCR and VDJtools. CDR3 nucleotide sequences shared by donor and recipient were removed because the origin of these sequences could not be assigned. To be classed as alloreactive, a clone needed at least 2-fold expansion over unstimulated cells and a minimum CFSE-low frequency of 0.002% (template counts) or 0.001% (read counts). Mappable clones were those detected in sequenced pre-transplant spleen, lymph node, or MLR CFSE-low populations of the donor or recipient. The cumulative frequency of alloreactive clones was calculated as a percentage of all sequences, weighted by copy number. TCRdb holds this immuneACCESS table with in-frame rearrangements only. Some clones are missing; in checked studies, unresolved V genes explain under half, and the rest has no known cause. V and J calls and clone size are given by that table; D and trimming were obtained from the DNA. In this sample the table shows about 25,000 clones, around 96% of which occur a single time. 0.82% of the sample rests with the top ten.

This specimen belongs to a study of graft-versus-host responses after intestinal transplantation (dated by TCRdb to about 2021). About the study as a whole: The transplants that recipients got were multivisceral, liver-intestinal, or isolated intestinal. Anti-thymocyte globulin induction was given to all recipients, followed by maintenance tacrolimus and steroids for approximately 3 years. Graft-versus-host and host-versus-graft alloreactive T cell clones were tracked in the graft, circulation and bone marrow after intestinal transplantation using bulk TCR-beta CDR3 sequencing. Alloreactive clones were identified by sequencing pre-transplant mixed lymphocyte reaction products and comparing these products with unstimulated pre-transplant donor and recipient T cells. The cohort enrolled fewer than 25 intestinal transplant recipients including one retransplant, and 3 patients lacking pretransplant specimens were excluded. Donor T cell macrochimerism was defined as a peak of at least 4% donor T cells among recipient peripheral blood mononuclear cells. Rather than going through the commercial service, samples from three later patients were sequenced in-house on an Illumina MiSeq and processed with MiXCR.

General findings and caveats noted by the study authors: GvH clones were detected in recipient bone marrow, and some appeared earlier in ileal mucosa or blood, consistent with an intestinal mucosal origin. Patients with donor T cell macrochimerism had high GvH to HvG T cell clonal ratios in their allografts. Early after transplant, peak levels of circulating GvH clones were found to be associated with declines in HvG clones. The conclusions were limited by the relatively low number and heterogeneity of the intestinal transplant patients.

The chain is encoded by TRBV9 joined to TRBJ2-2; no D gene can be assigned with confidence. The material sequenced was PBMCs, taken around 30 days after intestinal transplant. The TCR originated in a human patient who received an intestinal transplant, so some T cells may come from the graft donor. The nucleotide sequence reads as follows: TGTGCCAGCAGCCCCAACAGTCCCATGAACGGGGAGCTGTTTTTT. Its protein reads: CASSPNSPMNGELFF.